Presented here are 15 T cell receptor beta chains from one specimen sequenced in a study of regulatory T cells after allogeneic stem cell transplantation. Amplification of the TCR beta CDR3 region followed SMARTer RACE reverse transcription of RNA. TCRdb recomputed calls from the 5' RACE reads with MiXCR, one row per CDR3 protein. This sample yields around 5,000 distinct CDR3 sequences, of which about 96% are seen a single time; about 40% belongs to the top ten. Sequences were derived from sorted CD4+ T cells from blood (whether regulatory or conventional is not recorded), sampled 30 days after allogeneic stem cell transplant. The receptor set was obtained from a human patient who had an allogeneic stem cell transplant, so the T cells may come from the graft donor.

As to this clonotype: A read error may account for a junction end that differs from germline. The V call is TRBV5-1, the J call TRBJ1-2; D is perhaps TRBD1 (5 bases). The CDR3 is 15 residues long. In germline, CDR1 is SGHRS, CDR2 YFSETQ. The CDR3 sequence is CASNLSGDADYGYTF. CDR3 bases: TGCGCCAGCAACTTGAGTGGGGACGCGGATTATGGCTACACCTTC.

Concerning this clonotype itself: The junction and the germline gene differ at one end; a read error may be behind it. The chain joins TRBV6-6 to TRBJ2-5; tentatively, D is TRBD2 (6 bases). The CDR3 consists of 13 residues. CDR1 and CDR2 from the germline V gene are MNHNY and SVGAGI (reference sequence). The CDR3 sequence: CASRSEVRETQCF. The CDR3 DNA follows: TGTGCCAGCAGATCGGAGGTTCGGGAGACCCAGTGCTTC.

This clonotype is a singleton in its sample. An end of the junction does not agree with germline; a read error may underlie this. The chain carries TRBV6-5 and TRBJ1-4; D remains unclear. The CDR3 sequence is 14 residues long. Germline-derived CDR1 and CDR2 are MNHEY and SVGAGI. The CDR3 loop reads CASRRHGTNEKLCF. For the CDR3, the DNA is TGTGCCAGCAGAAGACATGGAACTAATGAAAAACTGTGTTTT.

In regard to this clonotype: The conserved closing phenylalanine or tryptophan is absent in this CDR3, likely reflecting a read error. V gene TRBV20-1 combines with J gene TRBJ2-7; D call uncertain. Germline-derived CDR1 and CDR2 are DFQATT and SNEGSKA (reference sequence). There are 11 residues in the CDR3. V lost 1 base to trimming and J lost 4 bases, with 5 bases between them. CDR3: CSARGPYEQYL. CDR3 DNA sequence: TGCAGTGCTAGAGGTCCGTACGAGCAGTACCTC.

Comments on this clonotype: The junction does not match germline at one end; this may be a read error. CDR3 amino acids: CASSLQGGSDGYNF. For the CDR3, the DNA is TGTGCCAGCAGCTTGCAGGGAGGGAGCGATGGCTACAACTTC. The chain employs TRBV5-1 and TRBJ1-2, with D possibly matching TRBD1 (5 bases). This CDR3 is built from 14 residues. Germline V lookup: CDR1 SGHRS, CDR2 YFSETQ.

This chain links TRBV3-1 with TRBJ2-5, with D unclear. Trimming removed 9 bases from V and 1 base from J, with 12 bases in between. Per the germline V gene, CDR1 is LGHDT and CDR2 is YNNKEL (reference sequence). CDR3 length: 13 amino acids. The chain's CDR3 is CARSLELQETQYF. The CDR3 DNA is TGTGCCAGAAGCTTGGAACTCCAAGAGACCCAGTACTTC.

As regards this clonotype: Without the conserved terminal phenylalanine or tryptophan, this CDR3 likely stems from a read error. No DNA is shown, since the ends of the CDR3 on it are uncertain; the CDR3 is the one TCRdb lists. The chain carries TRBV7-3 and TRBJ2-1; the table calls TRBD2, which could not be checked here. The germline V gene encodes CDR1 SGHTA and CDR2 FQGTGA. The CDR3 comprises 15 residues, both ends counted. The CDR3 region is CASSLTGPYYNEHLC.

Comments on this clonotype: The CDR3 end shows no conserved phenylalanine or tryptophan, and so a read error is likely. The chain recombines TRBV4-1 with TRBJ2-1; the match to TRBD2 covers 8 bases. The CDR3 runs to 15 residues. Unmatched junction bases numbered 8, after V lost 5 bases and J lost 5 bases. Germline V gene sequence: CDR1 MGHRA, CDR2 YSYEKL. The CDR3 loop is CASSFGAGGNNEQFS. CDR3 coding DNA: TGCGCCAGCAGCTTCGGGGCGGGAGGCAACAATGAGCAGTTCTCC.

Concerning this clonotype: At one of its ends the junction is not consistent with the germline gene, which may arise from a read error. The rearrangement joins TRBV6-5 to TRBJ2-4; possible D gene TRBD1, 7 bases. Per germline, CDR1 MNHEY and CDR2 SVGAGI. The CDR3 is 13 residues long. CDR3: CACSQGGKNTQYF. CDR3 nucleotides: TGCGCCTGCAGTCAGGGGGGCAAAAACACTCAGTACTTC.

Notes on this clonotype: Relative to the germline gene, one junction end is altered; a read error may explain this. This chain connects TRBV9 to TRBJ2-7; no clear D. Germline V CDR1 and CDR2: SGDLS, YYNGEE. This CDR3 region has 15 residues. The CDR3 reads CASRVSVAGASEQYF. CDR3 DNA: TGCGCCAGCAGAGTCTCCGTAGCTGGCGCCTCCGAGCAGTACTTC.

The gene calls are TRBV5-1 and TRBJ2-7, with 8 positions matching TRBD1. V lost 4 bases and J lost 3; bases outside the gene matches: 12. The CDR3 has 16 residues. Germline assignment: CDR1 SGHRS and CDR2 YFSETQ. The CDR3 nucleotides are TGCGCCAGCAGCCGAACCGGCGGGACAGGAGACTACGAGCAGTACTTC. Residues: CASSRTGGTGDYEQYF.

With regard to this clonotype: One end of the junction varies from germline; a read error may be responsible. The gene calls are TRBV3-1 and TRBJ2-7; D gene uncertain. Germline V gene sequence: CDR1 LGHDT, CDR2 YNNKEL (reference sequence). The CDR3 totals 12 residues. CDR3 residues: CASSQDYKEQYF. The CDR3 DNA is TGTGCTAGCAGCCAAGATTACAAGGAGCAGTACTTC.

Details on this clonotype: The junction departs from the called germline gene at one end, perhaps through a read error. The chain has TRBV4-1 and TRBJ1-2; D uncertain. The CDR3 is made up of 15 amino acids. Germline CDR1 and CDR2: MGHRA and YSYEKL. CDR3 DNA sequence: TGCACCACTAGCCCCCAGGTGGATATTAACTATCGCCACCCCTTC. Its protein is CTTSPQVDINYRHPF.

Details on this clonotype: One end of the junction is discordant with germline, which a read error may explain. The chain recombines TRBV19 with TRBJ2-7; no definite D call. The CDR3 spans 13 residues. Germline V lookup: CDR1 LNHDA, CDR2 SQIVND (reference sequence). The CDR3, as DNA: TGTGGCAGTAGGATGGGTATCAACTACGAGCAATACTTC. Translation: CGSRMGINYEQYF.

About this clonotype itself: Since the CDR3 does not end with the conserved phenylalanine or tryptophan, this likely comes from a read error. Because the CDR3's place on the DNA is in doubt, the DNA is left out and the CDR3 is given as listed by TCRdb. J is TRBJ2-1 and V is TRBV20-1. From germline, CDR1 is DFQATT and CDR2 SNEGSKA (reference sequence). The CDR3 contains 15 residues when both ends are counted. The CDR3 sequence is CGSMLANSLYNDTFY.